Below are 12 T cell receptor beta chains sequenced from a single sample in a study of blood T cell repertoires in COVID-19. Libraries were prepared by immunoSEQ multiplex PCR; TCRdb keeps only in-frame clonotypes and omits some of them. The table includes about 200,000 clones, about 90% detected once. Specimen: peripheral blood. The receptors were sampled from a man younger than 35 with active or convalescent COVID-19.

This clone has more than one count but fewer than ten. This chain joins TRBV4-2 and TRBJ2-2; TRBD2 aligns across 7 bases. The CDR3 has 16 amino acids. The J segment lost 2 bases and the V segment lost 3 bases, leaving 6 bases of the junction unmatched. Germline loops: CDR1 LGHNA, CDR2 YNFKEQ. The CDR3 reads CASSHSGYENTGELFF. Here the CDR3 DNA reads TGTGCCAGCAGCCATAGCGGGTACGAAAACACCGGGGAGCTGTTTTTT.

This clone has only one observation. V is TRBV4-1 and J is TRBJ2-1; 9 bases are shared with TRBD2. With V trimmed by 3 bases and J by 4 bases, 16 bases remained unmatched. Germline CDR1 reads MGHRA; CDR2 reads YSYEKL. The CDR3 consists of 19 residues. CDR3 in amino acids: CASSHRGQSASGEYNEQFF. The DNA for the CDR3 is TGCGCCAGCAGCCACCGAGGACAGAGCGCTAGCGGGGAATACAATGAGCAGTTCTTC.

This rearrangement joins TRBV5-4 to TRBJ2-1, with 7 bases matching TRBD2. V lost 4 bases, J lost 4 bases, and 8 bases stayed unmatched. There are 15 residues in the CDR3. Looked up from germline, CDR1 is SGHNT and CDR2 is YYREEE (reference sequence). DNA for the CDR3: TGTGCCAGCAGCCCGACTAGCCCAACATACAATGAGCAGTTCTTC. Its translation: CASSPTSPTYNEQFF.

The chain combines TRBV23-1 with TRBJ1-2; D gene unclear. TRBV23-1 is labeled an ORF, and its function is uncertain. This CDR3 contains 14 residues. V was cut by 1 base and J by 1 base, with 7 bases left in between. CDR3 sequence (DNA): TGCGCCAGCAGTCAATTCGGGATTAACTATGGCTACACCTTC. Its translation: CASSQFGINYGYTF.

The V gene is TRBV19, the J gene TRBJ2-1; the D gene is possibly TRBD1 (5 bases). The CDR3 runs to 14 residues. In germline, CDR1 is LNHDA, CDR2 SQIVND (reference sequence). With 3 bases removed from V and 4 bases from J, the gap between germline ends came to 10 bases. The CDR3 region has the DNA TGTGCCAGTAGTATTCAGGGCGGTTACAATGAGCAGTTCTTC. Its protein is CASSIQGGYNEQFF.

On this clone itself: Other nucleotide sequences in the sample specify the same CDR3. This sequence joins TRBV19 and TRBJ1-4; 9 bases line up with TRBD1. Germline V lookup: CDR1 LNHDA, CDR2 SQIVND (reference sequence). With V trimmed by 3 bases and J by 8 bases, 4 bases remained unmatched. This CDR3 has 14 residues. The CDR3 reads CASSMGQGDEKLFF. The CDR3 DNA follows: TGTGCCAGTAGTATGGGACAGGGCGACGAAAAACTGTTTTTT.

At least ten counts were recorded for this clone. The chain is built from TRBV5-5 and TRBJ1-1; tentatively, D is TRBD1 (5 bases). Germline loops: CDR1 SGHKS, CDR2 YYEKEE (reference sequence). The V gene lost 3 bases and the J gene lost 6 bases, with 18 bases spanning the gap. The CDR3 totals 15 residues. CDR3 DNA: TGTGCCAGCAGCTATTACGCAGGGAAAGGTGCTGAAGCTTTCTTT. This translates into CASSYYAGKGAEAFF.

This chain links TRBV19 with TRBJ1-1; the match to TRBD1 covers 7 bases. The junction had 5 bases not matched to a gene; V was cut back by 6 bases and J by 4 bases. Germline CDR1 reads LNHDA; CDR2 reads SQIVND (reference sequence). The CDR3 runs 13 residues. The CDR3 coding sequence is TGTGCCAGTAGACCTACAGGGGCCACTGAAGCTTTCTTT. This codes for CASRPTGATEAFF.

The chain has TRBV7-2 and TRBJ1-4, with 8 nucleotides matching TRBD1. CDR1 and CDR2 from the germline V gene are SGHTA and FQGNSA. J gave up 8 bases and V 5 bases, and 13 bases lay outside the gene matches. The CDR3 sequence is 16 residues long. CDR3 amino acids: CASSPNAGQGGEKLFF. The CDR3 DNA is TGTGCCAGCAGCCCCAATGCTGGACAGGGTGGCGAAAAACTGTTTTTT.

This sequence joins TRBV30 and TRBJ1-4, with D possibly matching TRBD1 (5 bases). Trimming pared 0 bases from V and 2 bases from J, leaving 10 bases between. Germline CDR1 is GTSNPN and CDR2 is SVGIG (reference sequence). The CDR3 is 15 amino acids. CDR3 loop: CAWSVPGGTNEKLFF. As DNA, the CDR3 is TGTGCCTGGAGTGTACCCGGGGGGACTAATGAAAAACTGTTTTTT. The whole variable domain, filled in from reference TRBV30 and TRBJ1-4, reads SQTIHQWPATLVQPVGSPLSLECTVEGTSNPNLYWYRQAAGRGLQLLFYSVGIGQISSEVPQNLSASRPQDRQFILSSKKLLLSDSGFYLCAWSVPGGTNEKLFFGSGTQLSVL.

This clone turned up a few times. Relative to the germline gene, one junction end is altered; a read error may explain this. The CDR3 DNA reads as TGTGCCAGCAGCGAGGGGGGACAGAGACATCAGCTCCAGCATTTT. Its translation: CASSEGGQRHQLQHF. This chain uses TRBV9 with TRBJ1-5; 7 bases map to TRBD1. The germline V gene encodes CDR1 SGDLS and CDR2 YYNGEE. This CDR3 is built from 15 residues.

This chain connects TRBV9 to TRBJ1-4, with TRBD1 matching over 8 bases. The CDR3 extends over 15 amino acids. Germline V lookup: CDR1 SGDLS, CDR2 YYNGEE. V was pared by 3 bases and J by 3 bases, with 4 bases of the junction left unmatched. The CDR3 sequence: CASSGGQGANEKLFF. CDR3 coding DNA: TGTGCCAGCAGCGGAGGACAGGGTGCTAATGAAAAACTGTTTTTT.